A selection of T cell receptor beta chains follows, all from one sample in a study of blood T cell repertoires in COVID-19. Assay: immunoSEQ multiplex PCR; the TCRdb copy retains only in-frame clones and omits some. The sample lists approximately 130,000 clones; around 88% were seen once. Material for sequencing was peripheral blood. Source of these receptors: a man older than 75 with active or convalescent COVID-19. Each CDR3 is given without its conserved first and last residue. D genes are given only for firm matches. Where a row states a size, it is once, few, many or the class of an expanded clone; other rows omit it.

>TRBD1|NA|TRBV2
ASSRQGWEAF
>TRBD1|few|TRBV7-8
ASSLGVQGNYGYT
>NA|NA|TRBV19
ASKVTADNQPQH
>TRBD1|NA|TRBV7-9
ASSPGTGEGNEQF
>TRBD1|NA|TRBV28
ASSLRGQFVNSPLH
>TRBD1|NA|TRBV3-1/TRBV3-2
ASSQAGTDYT
>NA|NA|TRBV6-6
ASSAGYGYT
>NA|NA|TRBV24-1
ATGPRVLAYGYT
>NA|NA|TRBV2
ASSESGISGNTIY
>TRBD1|NA|TRBV5-1
ASSLGQEGEKLF
>NA|NA|TRBV5-1
ASTPGGGGETQY
>NA|NA|TRBV18
ASSTIGDTQY
>NA|NA|TRBV19
ASSIAQGKGYGYT
>TRBD1|NA|TRBV5-1
ASSELTGTGGNSPLH
>TRBD1|few|TRBV7-8
ASRDSGGPNEKLF
>NA|NA|TRBV6-5
ASSYNDSPYEQY
>NA|once|TRBV12-3/TRBV12-4
ASSMGAYEQY
>NA|NA|TRBV30
AWSDLGANQPQH
>TRBD2|NA|TRBV7-2
ASSHHWLAGASGETQY
>NA|NA|TRBV6-5
ASSSVRGGELF